The source of this T cell receptor (beta chain) is a study of T cell responses to AZD1222 COVID-19 vaccine. The germline V gene encodes CDR1 SGHRS and CDR2 YFSETQ. The CDR3 extends over 17 amino acids. V lost 3 bases, J lost 0 bases, and 4 bases stayed unmatched. Clones were read by immunoSEQ multiplex PCR, and TCRdb kept only the in-frame ones, dropping some. The top ten hold about 1.1% of the sample, which has 40,000 to 60,000 clones, 70% to 90% seen once. The sample here was peripheral blood, taken 28 days after the second AZD1222 dose. The rearrangement joins TRBV5-1 to TRBJ2-6; 9 bases align to TRBD1. The TCR sequence derives from an adult who received the AZD1222 COVID-19 vaccine. In DNA form, the CDR3 reads TGCGCCAGCAGCTGGACAGGGGAAGGCTCTGGGGCCAACGTCCTGACTTTC. Translation gives CASSWTGEGSGANVLTF.